This T cell receptor beta chain derives from a study of identical twins. This clonotype was seen ten or more times. Its specificity is unknown. General study points: Models underpredicted monozygotic twin sharing of out-of-frame TCR alpha. These conclusions were based on statistical analysis (cross-sectional, not following the same donors). Twins shared beta out-of-frame sequences in excess, but this excess was weaker.

There are 15 residues in the CDR3. The V gene's germline CDR1 is LGHDT and CDR2 YNNKEL (reference sequence). Deletions cut 2 bases from V and 4 bases from J, with 13 bases between. Each CDR3 protein is one row after TCRdb ran MiXCR on the 5' RACE reads. The data contain about 900,000 distinct CDR3 sequences, 9% to 15% of them seen just once; the ten biggest clones take up around 1.6%. The data also belong to a second study, concerning yellow fever vaccine responses in identical twins. As reported in that work: Twins' vaccine T cell response reportedly gave the appearance of partial convergence and partial personalization.

The receptor comes from a woman aged 18 to 35 in good health. Sequenced input: PBMCs. V is TRBV3-1 and J is TRBJ2-3; D not resolved. In DNA, the CDR3 is TGTGCCAGCAGCCAACCGCAAGCCGAGGCAGATACGCAGTATTTT. It translates to CASSQPQAEADTQYF.